Listed here is a single T cell receptor beta chain. The entry originates in a study of blood T cell repertoires in COVID-19. In the study overall: The study drew acute and convalescent COVID-19 samples from the United States, Italy and Spain.

In the source study's methods: Amplification of reference gene primers provided the estimated nucleated cell counts. This table comes from immunoSEQ multiplex PCR, and its TCRdb copy is limited to in-frame clones, with some not included. V and J calls and clone size are copied from that table; D and trimming were computed from the DNA. The repertoire has approximately 210,000 clones, roughly 89% of them found once; the top ten carry approximately 2%. Trimming took 3 bases from V and 0 from J, leaving 11 bases between them. In germline, CDR1 is KGHDR, CDR2 SFDVKD. The CDR3 extends over 16 amino acids.

The sample consisted of peripheral blood. This clonotype was sampled from a man aged 30 to 39 who had recovered from COVID-19. The chain links TRBV24-1 to TRBJ2-1; D remains unclear. This CDR3 is CATSDPRGSSYNEQFF. The DNA for the CDR3 is TGTGCCACCAGTGATCCACGCGGCAGCTCCTACAATGAGCAGTTCTTC.